This note documents a single T cell receptor beta chain sequence. The data were obtained in a study of T cell changes during pregnancy in multiple sclerosis. Germline V gene sequence: CDR1 SQVTM, CDR2 ANQGSEA. V lost 3 bases and J lost 4; bases outside the gene matches: 0. The CDR3 is 12 amino acids. Sequencing was performed with immunoSEQ multiplex PCR; in TCRdb, only in-frame clones are kept and a portion is missing. The sample records about 44,000 clones, approximately 96% being singletons. The clonotype originates from a female donor with multiple sclerosis, enrolled in a pregnancy study. The V and J genes are TRBV29-1 and TRBJ2-5; 9 nucleotides align to TRBD1. The specimen was peripheral blood, collected in the second trimester of pregnancy. The CDR3 DNA follows: TGCAGCGTTGAGACAGGGGGAGAGACCCAGTACTTC. Translated: CSVETGGETQYF.